The 3 T cell receptor beta chains listed next were all sequenced from one sample in a study of shared clonotypes between healthy human individuals (TCRdb year 2020). Preparation of the library involved the immunoSEQ multiplex PCR assay. This immuneACCESS table, as held by TCRdb, lists in-frame sequences with V and J called but not all clones. Of the missing ones, under half trace to an unresolved V gene in checked studies; the others have no known cause. This sample lists about 560,000 clones; roughly 79% were detected once. Around 13% of the sample lies in the top ten. Material for sequencing was PBMCs. These TCRs come from a middle-aged woman in good health. Some clones in this sample may be carry-over from other donors' samples.

The chain couples TRBV2 to TRBJ1-4; TRBD1 is a possible D gene (6 bases). This CDR3 region has 14 residues. The V and J ends lost 0 bases and 8 bases respectively, with 10 bases between them. Germline loops: CDR1 SNHLY, CDR2 FYNNEI. The CDR3: CASSEAGGREKLFF. As DNA, the CDR3 is TGTGCCAGCAGTGAAGCAGGGGGACGGGAAAAACTGTTTTTT.

The chain uses TRBV27 and TRBJ2-7, with D uncertain. The CDR3 extends over 13 amino acids. The germline gives CDR1 MNHEY, CDR2 SMNVEV (reference sequence). V lost 5 bases, J lost 9 bases, and 17 bases lay in between. CDR3 coding DNA: TGTGCCAGCAGTCCGTCGGTCCAGCGTGGGCAGTACTTC. Its translation: CASSPSVQRGQYF.

The V gene is TRBV6-4, the J gene TRBJ2-7, with a tentative D call TRBD2 (6 bases). The V end was cut by 7 bases, the J end by 2 bases, with 30 bases between. The V gene's germline CDR1 is MRHNA and CDR2 SNTAGT. The CDR3 is made up of 19 amino acids. CDR3 residues: CASKSAPTPAGPFPYEQYF. For the CDR3, the DNA is TGTGCCAGCAAGTCCGCCCCAACCCCAGCGGGCCCCTTTCCCTACGAGCAGTACTTC.